This entry lists 11 T cell receptor beta chains sequenced from one sample in a study of identical twins. TCRdb re-called the 5' RACE reads with MiXCR, one entry per CDR3 protein. The table has approximately 700,000 distinct CDR3 sequences, around a sixth seen once. The same data also went into a second study, on T cells expressing NK-cell markers.

Source material: PBMCs. These receptor sequences come from a woman under 30 in good health.

J is TRBJ2-1 and V is TRBV12-3 or TRBV12-4, with D possibly TRBD2 on 5 matching bases. The V end lost 7 bases, the J end lost 8 bases, and 18 bases lay between the germline ends. The CDR3 totals 14 residues. In DNA form, the CDR3 reads TGTGCCAGCACTTTTCGGAGGAGCGTCGATGAGCAGTTCTTC. Protein: CASTFRRSVDEQFF.

This clonotype appeared a few times. V is TRBV6-5 and J is TRBJ2-3; 16 bases fit TRBD2. The CDR3 covers 16 residues. Germline CDR1 MNHEY, CDR2 SVGAGI. The V and J ends lost 4 bases and 5 bases, in that order; junction bases with no gene match: 3. CDR3 in amino acids: CASSSGTSGREDTQYF. DNA of the CDR3: TGTGCCAGCAGTTCCGGGACTAGCGGGAGGGAAGATACGCAGTATTTT.

This sequence joins TRBV7-9 and TRBJ1-1, with no clear D. CDR3 size: 11 residues. Germline V lookup: CDR1 SEHNR, CDR2 FQNEAQ (reference sequence). Trimming took 5 bases from V and 11 from J, leaving 12 bases between them. The CDR3 loop reads CASSRLDGAFF. CDR3 nucleotide sequence: TGTGCCAGCAGCCGATTAGATGGCGCTTTCTTT.

V and J are TRBV6-2 or TRBV6-3 and TRBJ2-2, with D uncertain. The V gene's germline CDR1 is MNHEY and CDR2 SVGEGT. The V end was cut by 6 bases, the J end by 4 bases, with 12 bases between. The CDR3 extends over 14 amino acids. CDR3 loop: CASSPDDRTGELFF. CDR3 nucleotides: TGTGCCAGCAGCCCGGACGATCGCACCGGGGAGCTGTTTTTT.

The CDR3 here is CSVTDNSYEQYF. The DNA of the CDR3 is TGCAGCGTGACAGATAACTCCTACGAGCAGTACTTC. The J gene is TRBJ2-7, the V gene TRBV29-1; D possibly corresponds to TRBD1 (5 bases). The CDR3 is made up of 12 amino acids. V gave up 6 bases and J gave up 0 bases, with 9 bases separating them. CDR1 is SQVTM and CDR2 is ANQGSEA in the germline V gene.

This sequence joins TRBV9 and TRBJ2-3; D gene uncertain. CDR3 length equals 12 residues. Germline V CDR1 and CDR2: SGDLS, YYNGEE. The V gene lost 3 bases and the J gene lost 8 bases, with 10 bases spanning the gap. CDR3 bases: TGTGCCAGCAGCGGGGATCTCAGTACGCAGTATTTT. Amino acid sequence: CASSGDLSTQYF.

There are a few counts of this clonotype. This rearrangement joins TRBV5-5 to TRBJ1-2; a weak D match, TRBD1 (6 bases). The CDR3 totals 16 residues. Per the germline V gene, CDR1 is SGHKS and CDR2 is YYEKEE (reference sequence). The V gene lost 5 bases and the J gene lost 0 bases, with 17 bases spanning the gap. CDR3: CASSLFAQGTNYGYTF. The CDR3 DNA reads TGTGCCAGCAGTCTTTTCGCTCAGGGGACTAACTATGGCTACACCTTC.

This clonotype was seen a handful of times. This sequence joins TRBV6-6 and TRBJ1-5, with unresolved D. The CDR3 extends over 11 amino acids. The germline V gene has CDR1 MNHNY and CDR2 SVGAGI (reference sequence). Trimming shortened V by 8 bases and J by 9 bases, and 11 bases separated the two germline ends. CDR3 sequence (DNA): TGTGCCAGCGGTTTGGAAGTGCCCCAGCATTTT. Its translation is CASGLEVPQHF.

The rearrangement links TRBV7-6 to TRBJ2-3; 7 positions agree with TRBD2. V shed 3 bases, J shed 5 bases, and the junction held 8 bases outside the gene matches. The CDR3 length is 15 residues. Germline V CDR1 and CDR2: SGHVS, FNYEAQ. The CDR3 is CASSLLGGEGDTQYF. The CDR3 nucleotides are TGTGCCAGCAGCTTGTTGGGGGGGGAGGGAGATACGCAGTATTTT.

Comments on this clonotype: The junction does not match germline at one end; this may be a read error. The chain employs TRBV12-5 and TRBJ2-7; D is undetermined. Germline CDR1 LGHNT, CDR2 FRNRAP. The CDR3 loop spans 12 amino acids. As DNA, the CDR3 is TGTGCTAGTGGTTTGGGCGGTGTCGTTTTGCGCTTC. It is translated as CASGLGGVVLRF. The full variable domain, its missing parts supplied by reference TRBV12-5 and TRBJ2-7, is DARVTQTPRHKVTEMGQEVTMRCQPILGHNTVFWYRQTMMQGLELLAYFRNRAPLDDSGMPKDRFSAEMPDATLATLKIQPSEPRDSAVYFCASGLGGVVLRFGPGTRLTVT.

The chain has TRBV7-8 and TRBJ2-7; 8 bases align to TRBD1. The CDR3 length is 15 residues. The germline V gene encodes CDR1 SGHVS and CDR2 FQNEAQ. Unmatched junction bases numbered 11, after V lost 4 bases and J lost 6 bases. The CDR3 protein is CASSYEGTGYLEQYF. The CDR3 nucleotides read TGTGCCAGCAGCTACGAAGGGACAGGATACCTCGAGCAGTACTTC.